The 30 T cell receptor beta chains below were found in one sample sequenced in a study of vaccination effects on CD4 cells after COVID-19. Some clones are missing from TCRdb's copy, which holds only in-frame ones; the method was immunoSEQ multiplex PCR. This sample yields about 48,000 clones, of which over 50% are seen a single time; about 5% belongs to the top ten. It was after 10 days of culture that CD4+ T cells were isolated. For these receptors, no antigen is known. Sequenced material: CD4+ T cells from PBMCs cultured without peptide, taken before COVID-19 vaccination. These receptors all come from a human donor who received a COVID-19 vaccine.

This chain links TRBV5-8 with TRBJ1-6; 8 nucleotides line up with TRBD1. There are 14 residues in the CDR3. Losses at the gene ends were 5 bases for V and 6 bases for J; bases not matched to a gene: 4. Per germline, CDR1 SGHTS and CDR2 YDEGEE. This chain's CDR3 is CASSRQGINSPLHF. The DNA for the CDR3 is TGTGCCAGCAGTCGACAGGGGATTAATTCACCCCTCCACTTT.

V and J are TRBV9 and TRBJ2-3, with D perhaps TRBD2 (6 bases). V lost 0 bases and J 3 bases, leaving 11 bases between the germline ends. The germline CDR1 and CDR2 sequences are SGDLS and YYNGEE. The CDR3 loop spans 15 amino acids. This CDR3 is CASSVEQGGTDTQYF. The DNA of the CDR3 is TGTGCCAGCAGCGTAGAGCAGGGAGGTACAGATACGCAGTATTTT. Based on the CDR3 plus reference TRBV9 and TRBJ2-3, the full variable domain is DSGVTQTPKHLITATGQRVTLRCSPRSGDLSVYWYQQSLDQGLQFLIQYYNGEERAKGNILERFSAQQFPDLHSELNLSSLELGDSALYFCASSVEQGGTDTQYFGPGTRLTVL.

The rearrangement joins TRBV18 to TRBJ1-4; D is uncertain. V was pared by 0 bases and J by 8 bases, with 7 bases between. Germline loops: CDR1 KGHSH, CDR2 LQKENI. This CDR3 comprises 13 residues. Here the CDR3 DNA reads TGTGCCAGCTCACCACCCAGCAGGGAAAAACTGTTTTTT. Its protein product is CASSPPSREKLFF. Full variable domain (rest looked up from reference TRBV18 and TRBJ1-4): NAGVMQNPRHLVRRRGQEARLRCSPMKGHSHVYWYRQLPEEGLKFMVYLQKENIIDESGMPKERFSAEFPKEGPSILRIQQVVRGDSAAYFCASSPPSREKLFFGSGTQLSVL.

The V and J genes are TRBV5-1 and TRBJ2-4, with D possibly being TRBD1 (5 bases). The CDR3 runs 16 residues. Trimming removed 0 bases from V and 1 base from J, with 11 bases in between. Germline V lookup: CDR1 SGHRS, CDR2 YFSETQ. CDR3 sequence reads: CASSLVYRGAKNIQYF. In DNA, the CDR3 is TGCGCCAGCAGCTTGGTTTATAGGGGCGCCAAAAACATTCAGTACTTC. Full variable domain (missing parts from reference TRBV5-1 and TRBJ2-4): KAGVTQTPRYLIKTRGQQVTLSCSPISGHRSVSWYQQTPGQGLQFLFEYFSETQRNKGNFPGRFSGRQFSNSRSEMNVSTLELGDSALYLCASSLVYRGAKNIQYFGAGTRLSVL.

This clone has just one count. A read error may be the cause here, since a much bigger clone is one base away. V usage is TRBV12-3 or TRBV12-4 and J usage is TRBJ1-2, with 7 bases that match TRBD1. Trimming removed 4 bases from V and 7 bases from J; junction bases left unmatched: 3. The length of the CDR3 is 12 residues. The CDR3 region is CASSYPGGGYTF. CDR3 sequence (DNA): TGTGCCAGCAGTTACCCAGGGGGTGGCTACACCTTC.

The gene calls are TRBV28 and TRBJ1-4, with D unresolved. This CDR3 has 14 residues. CDR1 is MDHEN and CDR2 is SYDVKM in the germline V gene. V was trimmed by 6 bases and J by 8 bases, leaving 16 bases between them. In nucleotides, the CDR3 is TGTGCCAGCAGATCACCGGGTCTGGGGGAAAAACTGTTTTTT. The encoded protein is CASRSPGLGEKLFF.

The chain is built from TRBV30 and TRBJ1-1; no clear D gene. With 4 bases removed from V and 1 base from J, the gap between germline ends came to 10 bases. Germline CDR1 reads GTSNPN; CDR2 reads SVGIG (reference sequence). The CDR3 is 13 residues long. The CDR3 sequence is CAWNNGGNTEAFF. The CDR3 DNA is TGTGCCTGGAACAACGGCGGGAACACTGAAGCTTTCTTT.

The chain joins TRBV12-3 or TRBV12-4 to TRBJ2-1; the match to TRBD1 covers 9 bases. The V gene end was trimmed by 5 bases and the J gene end by 11 bases; junction bases not matched to a gene: 7. The length of the CDR3 is 13 residues. The CDR3 bases are TGTGCCAGCAGTATTAGGGACAGGGAGAAGCAGTTCTTC. Translation gives CASSIRDREKQFF.

The table lists this clone with a few counts. V and J are TRBV5-6 and TRBJ2-7, with D unclear. Germline V gene data show CDR1 as SGHDT and CDR2 as YYEEEE. V lost 4 bases and J 0 bases, leaving 14 bases between the germline ends. This CDR3 spans 15 amino acids. The CDR3, as DNA: TGTGCCAGCAGCCTCAAAGGCTGGCTCTCCTACGAGCAGTACTTC. Translation gives CASSLKGWLSYEQYF.

The chain recombines TRBV15 with TRBJ2-7, with 9 bases fitting TRBD1. The trim removed 5 bases at V and 1 base at J, leaving 3 bases unmatched. The germline gives CDR1 LNHNV, CDR2 YYDKDF (reference sequence). The CDR3 has 14 residues. CDR3 protein: CATSRDRVSYEQYF. The CDR3, as DNA: TGTGCCACCAGCCGGGACAGGGTTTCCTACGAGCAGTACTTC.

The chain recombines TRBV29-1 with TRBJ2-7; D is unresolved. With 7 bases removed from V and 6 bases from J, the gap between germline ends came to 19 bases. This CDR3 region has 13 residues. Germline V gives CDR1 SQVTM, CDR2 ANQGSEA. CDR3 DNA: TGCAGCGGTGGTGACGTGCCGGGCGGCGAGCAGTACTTC. The encoded protein is CSGGDVPGGEQYF.

The chain carries TRBV11-2 and TRBJ1-2; a weak D match, TRBD1 (6 bases). The CDR3 contains 12 residues. V was shortened by 5 bases and J by 5 bases, with 9 bases between the two germline ends. The germline gives CDR1 SGHAT, CDR2 FQNNGV. CDR3 loop: CASSPRGYGYTF. In nucleotides, the CDR3 is TGTGCCAGCAGCCCCAGGGGATATGGCTACACCTTC.

The chain combines TRBV28 with TRBJ2-1, with 9 nucleotides matching TRBD1. V was pared by 3 bases and J by 9 bases, with 9 bases of the junction left unmatched. CDR3 size: 15 residues. CDR1 MDHEN and CDR2 SYDVKM come from the germline V gene. DNA of the CDR3: TGTGCCAGCAGTTTCACAGGGGGCCCTTTGGGTGAGCAGTTCTTC. It translates to CASSFTGGPLGEQFF.

This clone was seen a handful of times. This chain uses TRBV6-4 with TRBJ1-1; 9 bases fit TRBD1. V trimming: 5 bases; J trimming: 1 base; junction bases outside the gene matches: 8. Germline V lookup: CDR1 MRHNA, CDR2 SNTAGT. This CDR3 has 16 residues. In DNA, the CDR3 is TGTGCCAGCAGTAACATTCCGGGACAGGGGAACACTGAAGCTTTCTTT. This codes for CASSNIPGQGNTEAFF.

This clone came up a few times. The chain couples TRBV19 to TRBJ1-1, with D maybe TRBD1 (5 bases). Germline V gives CDR1 LNHDA, CDR2 SQIVND (reference sequence). The V gene lost 5 bases and the J gene lost 0 bases, with 16 bases spanning the gap. The CDR3 spans 16 residues. The DNA of the CDR3 is TGTGCCAGTAGTTCTCCACCGGGGGTCATGAACACTGAAGCTTTCTTT. Amino acids: CASSSPPGVMNTEAFF.

The J gene is TRBJ2-1, the V gene TRBV13; D is perhaps TRBD2 (6 bases). The CDR3 is made up of 13 amino acids. Between the trimmed V and J ends, which lost 6 bases and 8 bases, there was a span of 14 bases. Per germline, CDR1 PRHDT and CDR2 FYEKMQ (reference sequence). CDR3 loop: CASRRLGGDEQFF. The CDR3 nucleotides read TGTGCCAGCAGGCGACTAGGAGGGGATGAGCAGTTCTTC.

The rearrangement uses TRBV7-2 and TRBJ1-5; perhaps TRBD1 as D (6 bases). The V gene lost 3 bases and the J gene lost 5 bases, with 11 bases spanning the gap. In germline, CDR1 is SGHTA, CDR2 FQGNSA. The CDR3 runs 14 residues. CDR3: CASSFSRTDQPQHF. CDR3 bases: TGTGCCAGCAGCTTCTCCCGGACAGATCAGCCCCAGCATTTT.

This clone was recorded only once. This chain joins TRBV9 and TRBJ2-1; 7 positions match TRBD2. The J segment lost 0 bases and the V segment lost 3 bases, leaving 9 bases of the junction unmatched. The V gene's germline CDR1 is SGDLS and CDR2 YYNGEE. The CDR3 has 17 amino acids. The CDR3 loop reads CASSARGGRGSYNEQFF. The CDR3 nucleotides are TGTGCCAGCAGCGCCCGGGGAGGGAGGGGCTCCTACAATGAGCAGTTCTTC.

The gene calls are TRBV3-1 (or the pseudogene TRBV3-2) and TRBJ1-3; the D is unclear. With 5 bases removed from V and 7 bases from J, the gap between germline ends came to 9 bases. Per the germline V gene, CDR1 is LGHDT and CDR2 is YNNKEL (reference sequence). The CDR3 consists of 12 residues. The CDR3 region has the DNA TGTGCCAGCAGCTCACCCCAGAACACCATATATTTT. This translates into CASSSPQNTIYF.

The chain joins TRBV5-4 to TRBJ1-4; 11 bases are shared with TRBD1. Germline lookup yields CDR1 SGHNT and CDR2 YYREEE (reference sequence). J lost 8 bases, V lost 4 bases, and 7 bases had no gene match. This CDR3 contains 15 residues. CDR3 sequence (DNA): TGTGCCAGCAGCCCTGGACAGGGGGCGTGGGAAAAACTGTTTTTT. It specifies CASSPGQGAWEKLFF.

This chain links TRBV14 with TRBJ1-1; 7 bases fit TRBD1. The V gene's germline CDR1 is SGHDN and CDR2 FVKESK. The V gene end was trimmed by 10 bases and the J gene end by 2 bases; junction bases not matched to a gene: 19. This CDR3 spans 17 amino acids. The CDR3 is CATHSRREGARNTEAFF. The CDR3 DNA is TGTGCCACTCACTCTAGAAGGGAGGGGGCCAGAAACACTGAAGCTTTCTTT.

This chain uses TRBV30 with TRBJ1-2; no reliable D call. Germline CDR1 and CDR2: GTSNPN and SVGIG (reference sequence). This CDR3 spans 15 amino acids. Trimming cost V 0 bases and J 0 bases, with 11 bases left between them. The CDR3 loop reads CAWSVHLSSNYGYTF. As DNA, the CDR3 is TGTGCCTGGAGTGTACATCTCTCGTCTAACTATGGCTACACCTTC.

V usage is TRBV11-2 and J usage is TRBJ1-3; D ambiguous. The germline V gene encodes CDR1 SGHAT and CDR2 FQNNGV. V shed 6 bases and J shed 4 bases, with 13 bases lying between them. This CDR3 has 14 amino acids. The CDR3 bases are TGTGCCAGCAGTTCAAACCGGATGGGAAACACCATATATTTT. Its translation: CASSSNRMGNTIYF.

The chain recombines TRBV6-1 with TRBJ1-1, with D uncertain. Trimming stripped 3 bases from V and 7 bases from J, with 9 bases between. The germline CDR1 and CDR2 sequences are MNHNS and SASEGT. This CDR3 has 12 amino acids. In nucleotides, the CDR3 is TGTGCCAGCAGTGATCTACGGGATGAAGCTTTCTTT. This gives the protein CASSDLRDEAFF.

This clone was detected a few times. The rearrangement joins TRBV28 to TRBJ1-2; 7 positions agree with TRBD1. Germline V gene data show CDR1 as MDHEN and CDR2 as SYDVKM. V trimming: 5 bases; J trimming: 5 bases; junction bases outside the gene matches: 8. The CDR3 sequence is 14 residues long. CDR3 region: CASSPLDRSYGYTF. The CDR3 coding sequence is TGTGCCAGCAGTCCACTGGACAGGAGTTATGGCTACACCTTC.

This clone appeared once. The chain links TRBV7-2 to TRBJ2-5; a possible D gene is TRBD2 (5 bases). V lost 5 bases and J lost 0, with 13 bases in between. Germline CDR1 is SGHTA and CDR2 is FQGNSA. This CDR3 has 15 amino acids. As DNA, the CDR3 is TGTGCCAGCAGCCGGACGCCGGGGTACCAAGAGACCCAGTACTTC. As protein: CASSRTPGYQETQYF.

The rearrangement links TRBV5-4 to TRBJ1-1; TRBD1 might be the D (5 bases). This CDR3 is 14 amino acids long. In germline, CDR1 is SGHNT, CDR2 YYREEE (reference sequence). The V end was cut by 0 bases, the J end by 1 base, with 7 bases between. The CDR3 protein is CASSLGGPNTEAFF. The CDR3 DNA reads TGTGCCAGCAGCTTGGGGGGACCGAACACTGAAGCTTTCTTT.

This clone occurred a few times. The chain is built from TRBV7-9 and TRBJ1-5; 7 bases are a match to TRBD1. V lost 5 bases and J lost 6; bases outside the gene matches: 4. The CDR3 runs 13 residues. Germline V gene lookup returns CDR1 SEHNR and CDR2 FQNEAQ (reference sequence). CDR3 amino acids: CASSQTGIQPQHF. The DNA of the CDR3 is TGTGCCAGCAGCCAGACAGGGATTCAGCCCCAGCATTTT.

The V call is TRBV5-1, the J call TRBJ2-5; 9 nucleotides align to TRBD1. V lost 4 bases, J lost 7 bases, and 8 bases stayed unmatched. In germline, CDR1 is SGHRS, CDR2 YFSETQ. CDR3 size: 14 residues. CDR3: CASSPGSGQGTQYF. The CDR3 DNA reads TGCGCCAGCAGCCCCGGATCGGGACAGGGGACCCAGTACTTC.

The V gene is TRBV7-2, the J gene TRBJ1-2, with D maybe TRBD1 (5 bases). With 1 base removed from V and 3 bases from J, the gap between germline ends came to 12 bases. Per germline, CDR1 SGHTA and CDR2 FQGNSA. The CDR3 loop spans 15 amino acids. The CDR3 bases are TGTGCCAGCAGCTTAGGTTGGGGGGGAGACTATGGCTACACCTTC. This gives the protein CASSLGWGGDYGYTF.